The T cell receptor beta chain under discussion was sequenced for a study of OX40 agonist ivuxolimab in advanced cancers. Using immunoSEQ multiplex PCR, the repertoire was profiled, and TCRdb retains in-frame clones only, with some absent. The table shows 80,000 to 100,000 clones, with around 92% occurring only once. Per germline, CDR1 LGHNA and CDR2 YNFKEQ. The V end lost 1 base, the J end lost 6 bases, and 15 bases lay between the germline ends. The CDR3 length is 15 residues. The specimen was CD4+ or CD8+ T cells sorted from blood, collected in a trial of the OX40 agonist ivuxolimab. This chain joins TRBV4-2 and TRBJ1-2, with unresolved D. The TCR originated in an adult with an advanced solid tumor such as melanoma, head and neck, liver or kidney cancer. CDR3 in DNA: TGTGCCAGCAGCCAAGCTCCGGGCCCCGGACATGGCTACACCTTC. Its translation: CASSQAPGPGHGYTF.